Below, 20 T cell receptor beta chains from the same sample are listed, as sequenced in a study of brain metastases from non-small cell lung cancer. Measured with immunoSEQ multiplex PCR; TCRdb has only the in-frame clones, and not every one. The data hold some 4,000 clones, with about 90% observed a single time. Sequences were obtained from primary lung tumor tissue. The receptors were sampled from a donor at least 40 years old with non-small cell lung cancer.

This chain uses TRBV27 with TRBJ1-5; maybe TRBD1 (5 bases). Germline V gene data show CDR1 as MNHEY and CDR2 as SMNVEV (reference sequence). Trimming removed 4 bases at V and 2 bases at J, with 12 bases between. CDR3 length equals 15 residues. Here the CDR3 reads CASSSGGNGNQPQHF. As DNA, the CDR3 is TGTGCCAGCAGTTCCGGGGGGAACGGCAATCAGCCCCAGCATTTT.

CDR3 loop: CASSVPTGYTEAFF. In nucleotides, the CDR3 is TGTGCCAGCAGCGTACCTACAGGGTACACTGAAGCTTTCTTT. This chain links TRBV5-5 with TRBJ1-1, with D possibly matching TRBD1 (6 bases). The CDR3 loop spans 14 amino acids. Germline-derived CDR1 and CDR2 are SGHKS and YYEKEE (reference sequence). Trimming pared 4 bases from V and 3 bases from J, leaving 13 bases between.

The chain joins TRBV4-2 to TRBJ1-2, with D perhaps matching TRBD1 (6 bases). This CDR3 has 13 residues. From germline, CDR1 is LGHNA and CDR2 YNFKEQ. The V end lost 1 base, the J end lost 4 bases, and 7 bases lay between the germline ends. The CDR3 sequence is CASSQGTAYGYTF. CDR3 bases: TGTGCCAGCAGCCAAGGGACAGCCTATGGCTACACCTTC.

J is TRBJ2-2 and V is TRBV7-3; perhaps TRBD2 as D (5 bases). V lost 7 bases to trimming and J lost 7 bases, with 13 bases between them. Germline values: CDR1 SGHTA, CDR2 FQGTGA. The CDR3 is 13 amino acids. CDR3 in DNA: TGTGCCAGCACCGAGGGCGGTCGCGGGGAGCTGTTTTTT. Amino acid sequence: CASTEGGRGELFF.

The chain is built from TRBV7-2 and TRBJ2-2; a weak D match, TRBD2 (5 bases). Germline values: CDR1 SGHTA, CDR2 FQGNSA. Trimming removed 1 base at V and 5 bases at J, with 8 bases between. CDR3 length equals 14 residues. The CDR3 loop is CASSLELGTGELFF. CDR3 sequence (DNA): TGTGCCAGCAGCTTAGAACTAGGGACCGGGGAGCTGTTTTTT.

This clone has only one observation. The rearrangement uses TRBV2 and TRBJ2-1; 7 bases are shared with TRBD1. The CDR3 is 14 amino acids. CDR1 is SNHLY and CDR2 is FYNNEI in the germline V gene. V was pared by 7 bases and J by 1 base, with 4 bases of the junction left unmatched. Written as DNA, the CDR3 is TGTGCCAGCAAAGAGGGGGCTTCCTACAATGAGCAGTTCTTC. Amino acids: CASKEGASYNEQFF.

This chain connects TRBV7-6 to TRBJ2-3; maybe TRBD2 (6 bases). With 6 bases removed from V and 0 bases from J, the gap between germline ends came to 16 bases. Germline CDR1 SGHVS, CDR2 FNYEAQ. The CDR3 extends over 16 amino acids. The CDR3 DNA sequence: TGTGCCAGCAGTCGCGCTGGGGGGTCTAGCACAGATACGCAGTATTTT. This translates into CASSRAGGSSTDTQYF.

The CDR3 bases are TGTGCCAGCAGCCAAGAGTCCGTCCTGGGGGCTTTCTTT. Amino acids: CASSQESVLGAFF. V gene TRBV14 combines with J gene TRBJ1-1; D unclear. V lost 0 bases and J 11 bases, leaving 13 bases between the germline ends. This CDR3 is built from 13 residues. The V gene's germline CDR1 is SGHDN and CDR2 FVKESK.

V and J are TRBV6-2 or TRBV6-3 and TRBJ1-5; TRBD1 is a possible D gene (6 bases). The CDR3 covers 17 residues. The germline V and J ends were trimmed by 0 bases and 0 bases, with 12 bases remaining between them. Germline V gene lookup returns CDR1 MNHEY and CDR2 SVGEGT. This CDR3 is CASSYSVRGNSNQPQHF. The CDR3 DNA reads TGTGCCAGCAGTTACTCAGTCAGGGGTAATAGCAATCAGCCCCAGCATTTT.

This clone was seen only once. One end of the junction is discordant with germline, which a read error may explain. Distinct nucleotide sequences in the sample also encode this CDR3. CDR3 in DNA: TGTGCCAGCACTAAATACGGACAGGGCGGCTACGAGCAGTATTTC. Residues: CASTKYGQGGYEQYF. This chain connects TRBV6-5 to TRBJ2-7; 8 positions match TRBD1. Germline V gene data show CDR1 as MNHEY and CDR2 as SVGAGI. The CDR3 spans 15 residues.

The sample holds a few counts of this clone. This chain joins TRBV13 and TRBJ2-7; D is perhaps TRBD2 (5 bases). The V end was cut by 4 bases, the J end by 2 bases, with 21 bases between. CDR1 PRHDT and CDR2 FYEKMQ come from the germline V gene (reference sequence). The CDR3 length is 17 residues. CDR3 bases: TGTGCCAGCAGCTCGAAAAAGCCTAAGACTAACCCCTACGAGCAGTACTTC. It yields the protein CASSSKKPKTNPYEQYF.

This rearrangement joins TRBV6-2 or TRBV6-3 to TRBJ2-1; D gene uncertain. The germline CDR1 and CDR2 sequences are MNHEY and SVGEGT. With 2 bases removed from V and 3 bases from J, the gap between germline ends came to 8 bases. There are 14 residues in the CDR3. The CDR3 loop reads CASSYEVFYNEQFF. The CDR3 coding sequence is TGTGCCAGCAGTTACGAGGTCTTCTACAATGAGCAGTTCTTC.

The chain couples TRBV9 to TRBJ2-2, with D unresolved. Trimming shortened V by 3 bases and J by 0 bases, and 6 bases separated the two germline ends. Looked up from germline, CDR1 is SGDLS and CDR2 is YYNGEE. The CDR3 extends over 14 amino acids. The CDR3 nucleotides read TGTGCCAGCAGCGGGCCTCCGAACACCGGGGAGCTGTTTTTT. It is translated as CASSGPPNTGELFF.

The chain couples TRBV5-6 to TRBJ1-5; the match to TRBD1 covers 7 bases. With V trimmed by 4 bases and J by 3 bases, 10 bases remained unmatched. Germline CDR1 is SGHDT and CDR2 is YYEEEE. The length of the CDR3 is 16 residues. CDR3 in DNA: TGTGCCAGCAGCCCGAGACAGGGCACCATCAATCAGCCCCAGCATTTT. Translating gives CASSPRQGTINQPQHF.

This chain uses TRBV5-1 with TRBJ2-6; D gene unclear. V was shortened by 4 bases and J by 2 bases, with 10 bases between the two germline ends. CDR1 and CDR2 (germline): SGHRS, YFSETQ. This CDR3 is 15 amino acids long. The CDR3 protein is CASSLLSPGANVLTF. For the CDR3, the DNA is TGCGCCAGCAGCCTACTTAGCCCTGGGGCCAACGTCCTGACTTTC.

This clone was observed a handful of times. CDR3 in amino acids: CAIRDSPLHF. The CDR3 DNA follows: TGTGCCATTAGGGATTCACCCCTCCACTTT. The chain recombines TRBV19 with TRBJ1-6; D not certain. The CDR3 covers 10 residues. Looked up from germline, CDR1 is LNHDA and CDR2 is SQIVND (reference sequence). The ends were cut back, 10 bases at V and 8 bases at J, with 6 bases in the middle.

V usage is TRBV3-1 (or the pseudogene TRBV3-2) and J usage is TRBJ2-1; 11 bases are a match to TRBD2. The CDR3 covers 16 residues. Germline values: CDR1 LGHDT, CDR2 YNNKEL (reference sequence). With 4 bases clipped from V and 1 base from J, the junction kept 3 bases outside the gene matches. CDR3 residues: CASSRRTSGSYNEQFF. In DNA form, the CDR3 reads TGTGCCAGCAGCCGTCGGACTAGCGGGTCCTACAATGAGCAGTTCTTC.

The chain employs TRBV29-1 and TRBJ1-1; 10 nucleotides agree with TRBD1. Trimming at V came to 7 bases and at J to 5 bases, leaving 4 bases not matched to a gene. CDR1 SQVTM and CDR2 ANQGSEA come from the germline V gene. The CDR3 contains 12 residues. The CDR3 nucleotides are TGCAGCGCTGGGACAGGGGCAACTGAAGCTTTCTTT. As protein: CSAGTGATEAFF.

The rearrangement uses TRBV5-4 and TRBJ2-7; D perhaps matches TRBD2 (5 bases). V lost 0 bases and J lost 7, with 8 bases in between. The CDR3 runs 12 residues. Germline CDR1 is SGHNT and CDR2 is YYREEE (reference sequence). The CDR3 nucleotides read TGTGCCAGCAGCTTGGATCGGGGTGAGCAGTACTTC. Translating gives CASSLDRGEQYF.

The V gene is TRBV7-2, the J gene TRBJ2-3; TRBD1 might be the D (5 bases). V dropped 3 bases and J dropped 3 bases, with 7 bases sitting between them. Looked up from germline, CDR1 is SGHTA and CDR2 is FQGNSA. CDR3 length: 13 amino acids. Here the CDR3 reads CASSFQGTDTQYF. The CDR3 region has the DNA TGTGCCAGCAGCTTCCAGGGAACAGATACGCAGTATTTT.